The clone carrying this TCR beta chain was seen many times. In the sort, naive CD8 T cells were defined as CD8+CD4-CCR7+CD45RA+. The record originates from a study of molecular identifiers for immune sequencing clone quantification. Listed TCR primers, together with previously described methods, were used for the bulk TCR libraries. TCRdb passed the PCR reads through MiXCR, listing each CDR3 protein once. There are under 600,000 distinct CDR3 sequences in the sample; 25% occur only once, and approximately 0.76% lies in the top ten. Source material: naive CD8+ T cells from blood, with Jurkat cell RNA spiked in. Subset described: FACS-sorted CD8+CD4-CCR7+CD45RA+ naive T cells. This sequence originates from a human donor in good health. Some libraries in this study had Jurkat cell RNA spiked in.

This CDR3 reads CASSQNYEQYF. CDR3 DNA: TGTGCCAGCAGTCAAAACTACGAGCAGTACTTC. V and J are TRBV6-2 or TRBV6-3 and TRBJ2-7; the D is unclear. The CDR3 consists of 11 residues. Between the trimmed V and J ends, which lost 5 bases and 3 bases, there was a span of 5 bases. CDR1 is MNHEY, CDR2 SVGEGT, per germline.